This entry features one T cell receptor beta chain sequence. The antigen remains undetermined. Trimming took off 1 base at V and 0 bases at J, with 9 bases between the two ends. CDR3 size: 15 residues. Per the germline V gene, CDR1 is SGHVS and CDR2 is FQNEAQ. These data are taken from a study of OX40 agonist ivuxolimab in advanced cancers. Method: immunoSEQ multiplex PCR; TCRdb's copy keeps in-frame clones and lacks some. The table includes tens of thousands of clones, approximately 90% detected once. The cohort excluded patients with autoimmune disease history or systemic immunosuppression. Study-wide results and limits: On average, CD8+ T cells had more expanded clones than CD4+.

The gene calls are TRBV7-8 and TRBJ1-2, with D unclear. This sample comprised CD4+ or CD8+ T cells sorted from blood, obtained in a trial of the OX40 agonist ivuxolimab. This sequence originates from an adult with an advanced solid tumor such as melanoma, head and neck, liver or kidney cancer. CDR3 loop: CASSLEGSTNYGYTF. CDR3 nucleotides: TGTGCCAGCAGCTTAGAGGGCAGCACTAACTATGGCTACACCTTC.